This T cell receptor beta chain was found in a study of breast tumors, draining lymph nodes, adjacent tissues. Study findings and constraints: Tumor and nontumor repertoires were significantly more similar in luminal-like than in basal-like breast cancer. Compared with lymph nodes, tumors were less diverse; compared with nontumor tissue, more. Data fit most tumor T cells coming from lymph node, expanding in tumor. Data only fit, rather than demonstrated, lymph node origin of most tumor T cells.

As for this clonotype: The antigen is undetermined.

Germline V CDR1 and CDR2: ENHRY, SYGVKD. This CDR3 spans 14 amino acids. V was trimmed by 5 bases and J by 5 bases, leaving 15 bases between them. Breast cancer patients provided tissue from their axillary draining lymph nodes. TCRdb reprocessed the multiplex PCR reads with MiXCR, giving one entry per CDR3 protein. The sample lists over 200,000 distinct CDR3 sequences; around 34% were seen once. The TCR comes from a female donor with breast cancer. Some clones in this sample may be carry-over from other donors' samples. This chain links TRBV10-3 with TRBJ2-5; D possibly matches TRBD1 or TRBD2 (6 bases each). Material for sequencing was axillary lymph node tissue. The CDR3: CAISSGAMGETQYF. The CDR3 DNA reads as TGTGCCATCAGTTCGGGGGCGATGGGGGAGACCCAGTACTTC.